These T cell receptor beta chains were read from a single sample in a study of cytotoxic CD8 clonotypes in ibrutinib-treated CLL. The data were produced by immunoSEQ multiplex PCR, yet TCRdb's version contains in-frame clones alone and is incomplete. Among 97,000 or so clones, about 72% were seen once, and the ten largest hold around 30%. The input for sequencing was PBMCs, taken after 12 months of ibrutinib treatment. The receptor source for this set is a human donor with chronic lymphocytic leukemia. Both conserved end residues are part of each CDR3. Fields, in order: D gene, J gene, V gene, clone size, CDR3 protein, CDR3 DNA. The D gene is left open where the match is weak. Size is stated for part of the rows, as once, few or many counts, or as a class when the clone is expanded.

TRBD1 TRBJ1-4 TRBV5-4 few CASSATGAVEKLFF TGTGCCAGCAGTGCGACAGGGGCAGTAGAAAAACTGTTTTTT
TRBD1 TRBJ1-1 TRBV6-1 NA CASNRQGVSNTEAFF TGTGCCAGCAATCGACAGGGGGTATCGAACACTGAAGCTTTCTTT
NA TRBJ1-3 TRBV29-1 few CSVKTGGPGNTIYF TGCAGCGTCAAGACGGGGGGCCCTGGAAACACCATATATTTT
NA TRBJ1-2 TRBV28 NA CATSQGNSYGYTF TGTGCCACCTCACAGGGAAACAGCTATGGCTACACCTTC
NA TRBJ1-1 TRBV9 NA CASSVGEGGTEAFF TGTGCCAGCAGCGTAGGTGAGGGAGGGACTGAAGCTTTCTTT
NA TRBJ2-4 TRBV4-2 NA CASSQDPKGGKNIQYF TGTGCCAGCAGCCAAGATCCAAAAGGGGGCAAAAACATTCAGTACTTC
NA TRBJ1-2 TRBV18 NA CASSLQEEAYGYTF TGTGCCAGCTCCTTACAAGAGGAGGCCTATGGCTACACCTTC
NA TRBJ2-7 TRBV5-1 NA CASSLGGGASAYEQYF TGCGCCAGCAGCTTGGGTGGGGGGGCGTCGGCCTACGAGCAGTACTTC
NA TRBJ2-5 TRBV11-2 NA CASSSTSSKETQYF TGTGCCAGCAGCTCGACTAGTTCGAAGGAGACCCAGTACTTC
NA TRBJ1-4 TRBV27 NA CASSSFGNVGEKLFF TGTGCCAGCAGTTCTTTCGGGAACGTCGGTGAAAAACTGTTTTTT
NA TRBJ2-1 TRBV5-1 once CASGRGDANEQFF TGCGCCAGCGGACGAGGGGACGCGAATGAGCAGTTCTTC
TRBD2 TRBJ2-3 TRBV27 NA CASHQRGDPTDTQYF TGTGCCAGCCACCAGCGGGGGGACCCCACAGATACGCAGTATTTT
NA TRBJ2-5 TRBV2 few CASRPGNPQETQYF TGTGCCAGCAGACCCGGGAACCCGCAAGAGACCCAGTACTTC